The source of this T cell receptor beta chain is a study of T cells after yellow fever vaccination. Study overall: When fractions had low cell numbers, they were prepared with SMART-Seq v4 Ultra Low Input. General study findings and limits: Though it reached lower strength, the secondary response hit its peak faster, day 5 versus 15. The study noted that FACS-sorted repertoires could contain abundant clonotypes contaminating from the bulk population.

By 5'RACE template switching, TCR cDNA was produced, with a universal primer site and UMIs added in the process. Each CDR3 protein gets one entry after TCRdb re-called the 5' RACE reads with MiXCR. The data contain about 220,000 distinct CDR3 sequences, approximately 3.3% of them singletons. Remarks on this clonotype: Its antigen is not known.

Trimming left V 2 bases short and J 4 bases short, with 10 bases between. Germline CDR1 and CDR2: SGHDT and YYEEEE. The CDR3 runs to 13 residues. The receptor was isolated from a man between 18 and 29 years old who received the YFV17D yellow fever vaccine. The sample in question was CD4+ T cells sorted from PBMCs, obtained 10 days after the yellow fever booster vaccination. The rearrangement links TRBV5-6 to TRBJ2-7; D gene unclear. CDR3 protein: CASSFWGWYEQYF. The CDR3 DNA is TGTGCCAGCAGCTTTTGGGGTTGGTACGAGCAGTACTTC. The variable domain in full, with the rest retrieved from reference TRBV5-6 and TRBJ2-7, is DAGVTQSPTHLIKTRGQQVTLRCSPKSGHDTVSWYQQALGQGPQFIFQYYEEEERQRGNFPDRFSGHQFPNYSSELNVNALLLGDSALYLCASSFWGWYEQYFGPGTRLTVT.